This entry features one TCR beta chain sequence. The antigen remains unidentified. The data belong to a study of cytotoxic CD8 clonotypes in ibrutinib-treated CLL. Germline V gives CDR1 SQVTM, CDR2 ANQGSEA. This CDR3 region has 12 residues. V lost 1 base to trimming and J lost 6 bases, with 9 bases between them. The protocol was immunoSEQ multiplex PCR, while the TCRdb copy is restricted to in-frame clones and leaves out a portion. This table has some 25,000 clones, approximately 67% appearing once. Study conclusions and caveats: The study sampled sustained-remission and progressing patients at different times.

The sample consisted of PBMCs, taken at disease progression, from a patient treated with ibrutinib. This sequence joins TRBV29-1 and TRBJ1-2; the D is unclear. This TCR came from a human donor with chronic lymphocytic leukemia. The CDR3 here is CSVEGAEDGYTF. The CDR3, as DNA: TGCAGCGTTGAAGGGGCAGAAGATGGCTACACCTTC.